Listed below are T cell receptor beta chains from one sample, sequenced in a study of a mutant IDH1 vaccine in newly diagnosed glioma. Their antigens remain unidentified. This table comes from immunoSEQ multiplex PCR, and its TCRdb copy is limited to in-frame clones, with some not included. In the table there are some 30,000 clones, about four fifths of which are singletons. This sample comprised PBMCs, obtained from a glioma patient whose treatment included an IDH1 peptide vaccine. These receptors all stem from a man aged 30-40 years with glioma. The CDR3 runs from the conserved cysteine through the conserved F or W. Fields, in order: clone size, D gene, J gene, V gene, CDR3 DNA, CDR3 protein. A D gene is named only where the DNA matches it firmly. Clone size is stated in some rows and not others, as once, few, many or a class when expanded.

>NA|NA|TRBJ2-4|TRBV29-1
TGCAGCGTTCTCGACAGGTTTCAGTACTTC
CSVLDRFQYF
>NA|NA|TRBJ1-2|TRBV9
TGTGCCAGCAGCGTAGAAGGCAGGGGTCTCCCAACCTATGGCTACACCTTC
CASSVEGRGLPTYGYTF
>NA|TRBD1|TRBJ2-1|TRBV5-1
TGCGCCAGCAGCTTGGGACAGGGGGCCAATGAGCAGTTCTTC
CASSLGQGANEQFF
>NA|TRBD1|TRBJ1-2|TRBV7-3
TGTGCCAGCAGCCAGGGACAGACTTTCTATGGCTACACCTTC
CASSQGQTFYGYTF
>NA|TRBD1|TRBJ2-1|TRBV4-3
TGCGCCAGCAGCCAAGGACAGGGACCTTACAATGAGCAGTTCTTC
CASSQGQGPYNEQFF
>NA|NA|TRBJ2-3|TRBV6-5
TGTGCCAGCAGTTACTCGAACGCGTGGGATACGCAGTATTTT
CASSYSNAWDTQYF
>NA|NA|TRBJ2-1|TRBV5-1
TGCGCCAGCAGCTTAGGACTATACAATGAGCAGTTCTTC
CASSLGLYNEQFF
>NA|TRBD2|TRBJ2-6|TRBV28
TGTGCCAGCAGTTCTGGGGGGGACGGGGCCAACGTCCTGACTTTC
CASSSGGDGANVLTF
>NA|NA|TRBJ1-2|TRBV4-3
TGCGCCAGCAGCCATCTCAGGGGCGCAAACTATGGCTACACCTTC
CASSHLRGANYGYTF
>NA|NA|TRBJ2-1|TRBV4-1
TGCGCCAGCAGCCTTCGGGTAAATAACAATGAGCAGTTCTTC
CASSLRVNNNEQFF
>once|NA|TRBJ2-5|TRBV25-1
TGTGCCAGCAGTGAATGGTCGGTGGAGTTGGCAGACCAAGAGACCCAGTACTTC
CASSEWSVELADQETQYF
>NA|NA|TRBJ1-4|TRBV2
TGTGCCAGCGGGGGGACATTTGCTAATGAAAAACTGTTTTTT
CASGGTFANEKLFF
>NA|NA|TRBJ1-1|TRBV10-3
TGTGCCATCAGTGAGTCTCCTCCGGGGAGGACTGAAGCTTTCTTT
CAISESPPGRTEAFF
>NA|NA|TRBJ2-3|TRBV7-9
TGTGCCAGCAGCAAATCCGGGACGGCTATCACAGATACGCAGTATTTT
CASSKSGTAITDTQYF
>NA|NA|TRBJ1-2|TRBV9
TGTGCCAGCAGCGTAGGTGGTTTTTCGGAGGGAAACTATGGCTACACCTTC
CASSVGGFSEGNYGYTF
>NA|TRBD1|TRBJ2-5|TRBV2
TGTGCCAGCAAAGAGGACAGGGGGTCCGAGACCCAGTACTTC
CASKEDRGSETQYF
>NA|NA|TRBJ2-7|TRBV6-6
TGTGCCAGCAGTTATGGCGGGGAACTTTACTACGAGCAGTACTTC
CASSYGGELYYEQYF
>NA|TRBD1|TRBJ2-3|TRBV6-4
TGTGCCAGCAGTGACGGGACAGGGGCAGATACGCAGTATTTT
CASSDGTGADTQYF
>NA|NA|TRBJ1-1|TRBV7-8
TGTGCCAGCAGCCCGGCCAATATGAACACTGAAGCTTTCTTT
CASSPANMNTEAFF
>NA|NA|TRBJ1-2|TRBV30
TGTGCCTGGAGTCGGCAGTCGGGAGACTACACCTTC
CAWSRQSGDYTF
>NA|TRBD1|TRBJ1-6|TRBV5-1
TGCGCCAGCAGCTTGGCACCGACAGGGGCTAGGAATTCACCCCTCCACTTT
CASSLAPTGARNSPLHF
>NA|NA|TRBJ2-7|TRBV7-8
TGTGCCAGCAGCCGTCCGGGGCCCTCCTACGAGCAGTACTTC
CASSRPGPSYEQYF
>NA|NA|TRBJ2-3|TRBV2
TGTGCCAGCAGTGAGGTCGAAGATACGCAGTATTTT
CASSEVEDTQYF
>NA|NA|TRBJ2-1|TRBV2
TGTGCCAGCAGTGAGGGGTGGCCAGGGCTTAATGAGCAGTTCTTC
CASSEGWPGLNEQFF
>NA|NA|TRBJ2-1|TRBV2
TGTGCCAGCAGTGAAATGGGGGTCCCCTACAATGAGCAGTTCTTC
CASSEMGVPYNEQFF
>NA|TRBD2|TRBJ2-7|TRBV5-5
TGTGCCAGCAGCTTCGGGGGGGTCGGCTTCGAGCAGTACTTC
CASSFGGVGFEQYF